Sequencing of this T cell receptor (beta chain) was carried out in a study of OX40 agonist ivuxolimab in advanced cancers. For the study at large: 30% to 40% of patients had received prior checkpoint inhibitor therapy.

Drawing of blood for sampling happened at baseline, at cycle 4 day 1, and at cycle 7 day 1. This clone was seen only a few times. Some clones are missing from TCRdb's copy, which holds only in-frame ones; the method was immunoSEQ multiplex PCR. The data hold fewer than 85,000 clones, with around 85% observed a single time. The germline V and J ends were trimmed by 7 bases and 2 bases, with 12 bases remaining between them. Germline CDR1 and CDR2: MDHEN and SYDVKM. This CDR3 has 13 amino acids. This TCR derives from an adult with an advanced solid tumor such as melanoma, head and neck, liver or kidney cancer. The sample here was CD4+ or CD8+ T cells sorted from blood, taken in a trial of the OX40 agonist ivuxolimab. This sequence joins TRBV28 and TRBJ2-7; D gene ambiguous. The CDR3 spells CASNGAQTYEQYF. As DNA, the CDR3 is TGTGCCAGCAACGGAGCTCAGACCTACGAGCAGTACTTC.